This paragraph reports one T cell receptor beta chain. The antigen remains unidentified. Primers: 60 Vbeta forward and 13 Jbeta reverse. Repertoires were generated with immunoSEQ multiplex PCR, while TCRdb's copy carries only in-frame clones and drops some. The repertoire holds about 160,000 clones, roughly 84% seen once, with about 1.4% in the top ten. V gave up 5 bases and J gave up 7 bases; unmatched junction bases: 13. CDR3 size: 16 residues. Germline CDR1 MNHNY, CDR2 SVGAGI (reference sequence). This entry belongs to a study of cytomegalovirus exposure and HLA in healthy donors. General study points: Presence/absence analyses assumed roughly uniform sequencing depth across donors, which may not hold. Both high specificity and high sensitivity reportedly marked the classifier's diagnosis of cytomegalovirus status. In vitro work confirmed that a few CMV-associated chains recognize CMV antigens.

This receptor was obtained from a woman between 18 and 29 years old in good health and CMV-seronegative. The chain couples TRBV6-6 to TRBJ1-4, with 7 nucleotides matching TRBD1. Sequencing was carried out using PBMCs. CDR3 region: CASSRALQGLGEKLFF. CDR3 DNA sequence: TGTGCCAGCAGTCGAGCCTTACAGGGGTTGGGTGAAAAACTGTTTTTT.